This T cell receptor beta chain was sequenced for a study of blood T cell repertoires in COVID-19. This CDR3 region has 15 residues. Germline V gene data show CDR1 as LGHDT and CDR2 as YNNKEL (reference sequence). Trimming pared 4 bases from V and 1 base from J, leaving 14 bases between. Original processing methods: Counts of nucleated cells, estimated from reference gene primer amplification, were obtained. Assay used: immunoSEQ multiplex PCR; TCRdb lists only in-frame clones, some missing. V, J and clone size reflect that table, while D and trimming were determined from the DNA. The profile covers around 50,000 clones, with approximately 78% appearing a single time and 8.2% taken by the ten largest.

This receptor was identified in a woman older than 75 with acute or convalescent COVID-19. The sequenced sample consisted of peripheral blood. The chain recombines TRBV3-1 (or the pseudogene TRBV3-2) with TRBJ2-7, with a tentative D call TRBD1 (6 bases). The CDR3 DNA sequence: TGTGCCAGCAGCCGGGTCCTAGGGGGATCCTACGAGCAGTACTTC. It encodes CASSRVLGGSYEQYF.